Listed here are 32 T cell receptor beta chains from one sample, sequenced in a study of blood T cell repertoires in COVID-19. Sequencing was performed with immunoSEQ multiplex PCR; in TCRdb, only in-frame clones are kept and a portion is missing. The data contain approximately 150,000 clones, 75% to 85% of them singletons. The sequenced sample consisted of peripheral blood. The receptors shown here come from a man aged 65 to 79 who had recovered from COVID-19.

This chain links TRBV9 with TRBJ2-5, with 9 bases matching TRBD1. The germline V gene encodes CDR1 SGDLS and CDR2 YYNGEE. The junction had 7 bases not matched to a gene; V was cut back by 1 base and J by 3 bases. The CDR3 is 16 amino acids. The CDR3 nucleotides are TGTGCCAGCAGCGTAAAAGCCGGGACAGGGAAAGAGACCCAGTACTTC. Amino acids: CASSVKAGTGKETQYF.

This clone appeared a few times. V gene TRBV3-1 (or the pseudogene TRBV3-2) combines with J gene TRBJ1-3, with D tentatively TRBD1 (5 bases). V lost 0 bases to trimming and J lost 8 bases, with 14 bases between them. Germline loops: CDR1 LGHDT, CDR2 YNNKEL (reference sequence). The CDR3 spans 15 residues. CDR3 residues: CASSQDLVGGDTIYF. The CDR3 nucleotides read TGTGCCAGCAGCCAAGATCTGGTAGGAGGGGACACCATATATTTT.

This clone was found once. This CDR3 is CSVEGRDYGYTF. In DNA form, the CDR3 reads TGCAGCGTTGAAGGCAGGGACTATGGCTACACCTTC. The chain joins TRBV29-1 to TRBJ1-2; possible D gene TRBD1, 5 bases. The germline V gene encodes CDR1 SQVTM and CDR2 ANQGSEA. V lost 1 base and J 3 bases, leaving 6 bases between the germline ends. This CDR3 contains 12 residues.

This clone was counted only a few times. The V and J genes are TRBV5-4 and TRBJ1-2; TRBD1 is a possible D gene (5 bases). V was trimmed by 0 bases and J by 4 bases, leaving 7 bases between them. The CDR3 has 13 residues. Germline CDR1 SGHNT, CDR2 YYREEE (reference sequence). In DNA, the CDR3 is TGTGCCAGCAGCTTGGGGGGCGGCTATGGCTACACCTTC. It encodes CASSLGGGYGYTF.

This chain joins TRBV6-5 and TRBJ1-4, with 11 bases identical to TRBD1. Germline loops: CDR1 MNHEY, CDR2 SVGAGI. With V trimmed by 6 bases and J by 7 bases, 4 bases remained unmatched. CDR3 size: 14 residues. The CDR3 region is CASRAGTGGEKLFF. CDR3 nucleotide sequence: TGTGCCAGCAGGGCCGGGACAGGGGGTGAAAAACTGTTTTTT.

The chain recombines TRBV5-8 with TRBJ2-5; 7 nucleotides align to TRBD2. After removal of 0 bases from V and 6 bases from J, the junction contained 5 bases not matched to a gene. Germline loops: CDR1 SGHTS, CDR2 YDEGEE. This CDR3 spans 14 amino acids. CDR3 DNA sequence: TGTGCCAGCAGCTTGGGGACTAGTCGAAAGACCCAGTACTTC. Amino acid sequence: CASSLGTSRKTQYF.

This clone was counted once. The V call is TRBV5-4, the J call TRBJ1-2; 7 nucleotides agree with TRBD1. Germline values: CDR1 SGHNT, CDR2 YYREEE (reference sequence). Trimming took 4 bases from V and 4 from J; bases not matched to a gene: 4. The CDR3 consists of 13 residues. The CDR3 sequence is CASSHRQGYGYTF. The CDR3 DNA is TGTGCCAGCAGCCATCGACAGGGCTATGGCTACACCTTC.

The rearrangement joins TRBV10-3 to TRBJ2-2; tentatively, D is TRBD2 (8 bases). This CDR3 has 15 amino acids. Trimming took off 6 bases at V and 7 bases at J, with 18 bases between the two ends. Germline loops: CDR1 ENHRY, CDR2 SYGVKD. The CDR3 spells CAISGGDRRYGELFF. CDR3 bases: TGTGCCATCAGCGGGGGGGACAGACGGTACGGGGAGCTGTTTTTT.

V is TRBV11-3 and J is TRBJ2-3; TRBD2 matches 14 bases. This CDR3 spans 17 amino acids. From germline, CDR1 is SGHNT and CDR2 YENEEA. V lost 5 bases and J lost 4; bases outside the gene matches: 8. The chain's CDR3 is CASSPGTSGSLADTQYF. CDR3 coding DNA: TGTGCCAGCAGCCCGGGGACTAGCGGGAGTTTAGCAGATACGCAGTATTTT.

About this clone itself: Relative to the germline gene, one junction end is altered; a read error may explain this. The chain carries TRBV6-5 and TRBJ2-3; D uncertain. The CDR3 totals 13 residues. CDR1 is MNHEY, CDR2 SVGAGI, per germline. CDR3 in DNA: TGTGCCAGCAGTTACGGCCCTCAGGATAGGCAGTATTTT. It translates to CASSYGPQDRQYF.

This clone was counted between two and nine times. The chain employs TRBV5-6 and TRBJ2-2, with 8 bases matching TRBD1. Trimming at V came to 5 bases and at J to 2 bases, leaving 5 bases not matched to a gene. CDR1 and CDR2 from the germline V gene are SGHDT and YYEEEE. The CDR3 is 15 amino acids. The CDR3 sequence: CASSRQGRNTGELFF. The CDR3, as DNA: TGTGCCAGCAGTAGACAGGGGAGAAACACCGGGGAGCTGTTTTTT.

This sequence joins TRBV18 and TRBJ2-7; TRBD1 agrees at 7 bases. CDR3 length: 17 residues. V gave up 2 bases and J gave up 6 bases; unmatched junction bases: 16. Germline V CDR1 and CDR2: KGHSH, LQKENI. CDR3 sequence (DNA): TGTGCCAGCTCACCATTAGAATCGGGACAGAGGCCCAGCGAGCAGTACTTC. Its translation: CASSPLESGQRPSEQYF.

V gene TRBV30 combines with J gene TRBJ2-3; D is perhaps TRBD1 (5 bases). This CDR3 is 11 amino acids long. V lost 3 bases to trimming and J lost 7 bases, with 8 bases between them. Germline V CDR1 and CDR2: GTSNPN, SVGIG (reference sequence). The CDR3 DNA reads TGTGCCTGGAGAGACAGAAATACGCAGTATTTT. This translates into CAWRDRNTQYF. Filled out from reference TRBV30 and TRBJ2-3, the complete variable domain reads SQTIHQWPATLVQPVGSPLSLECTVEGTSNPNLYWYRQAAGRGLQLLFYSVGIGQISSEVPQNLSASRPQDRQFILSSKKLLLSDSGFYLCAWRDRNTQYFGPGTRLTVL.

This chain connects TRBV7-4 to TRBJ2-1; perhaps TRBD1 as D (5 bases). Trimming shortened V by 5 bases and J by 7 bases, and 21 bases separated the two germline ends. The CDR3 contains 16 residues. Germline assignment: CDR1 SGHVT and CDR2 SQSDAQ. CDR3 amino acids: CASSPETVTLRNEQFF. For the CDR3, the DNA is TGTGCCAGCAGCCCAGAGACAGTGACCCTCAGGAATGAGCAGTTCTTC.

V usage is TRBV30 and J usage is TRBJ1-4; D might be TRBD1 (6 bases). Trimming took 2 bases from V and 8 from J, leaving 12 bases between them. There are 13 residues in the CDR3. The germline gives CDR1 GTSNPN, CDR2 SVGIG (reference sequence). This CDR3 reads CAWSLTGYEKLFF. In DNA form, the CDR3 reads TGTGCCTGGAGTTTGACAGGATACGAAAAACTGTTTTTT.

This clone was found many times. The V call is TRBV11-2, the J call TRBJ2-7; D remains unclear. The V end lost 1 base, the J end lost 4 bases, and 14 bases lay between the germline ends. CDR1 and CDR2 (germline): SGHAT, FQNNGV. This CDR3 contains 15 residues. This chain's CDR3 is CASSLGHPDEYEQYF. DNA for the CDR3: TGTGCCAGCAGCTTAGGACACCCGGATGAGTACGAGCAGTACTTC.

As regards this clone: One end of the junction is discordant with germline, which a read error may explain. The chain uses TRBV4-1 and TRBJ2-1, with 13 bases that match TRBD2. The CDR3 loop spans 15 amino acids. Germline assignment: CDR1 MGHRA and CDR2 YSYEKL. CDR3 amino acids: CASNTPGTSGTRTVF. In DNA form, the CDR3 reads TGCGCCAGCAACACACCAGGGACTAGCGGGACGAGGACGGTCTTC.

The V call is TRBV29-1, the J call TRBJ1-2; D is unclear. Germline CDR1 and CDR2: SQVTM and ANQGSEA. The germline V and J ends were trimmed by 5 bases and 7 bases, with 14 bases remaining between them. This CDR3 contains 12 residues. The CDR3 DNA sequence: TGCAGCGTTTCGTCAGGTTCCGCTGGCTACACCTTC. Translated, it gives CSVSSGSAGYTF. The whole variable domain, remainder taken from reference TRBV29-1 and TRBJ1-2, is SAVISQKPSRDICQRGTSLTIQCQVDSQVTMMFWYRQQPGQSLTLIATANQGSEATYESGFVIDKFPISRPNLTFSTLTVSNMSPEDSSIYLCSVSSGSAGYTFGSGTRLTVV.

This clone was recorded only once. The chain recombines TRBV27 with TRBJ2-7, with D hard to call. This CDR3 has 14 amino acids. The V and J ends lost 4 bases and 6 bases respectively, with 16 bases between them. The germline V gene has CDR1 MNHEY and CDR2 SMNVEV (reference sequence). The CDR3 loop is CASSSSHGAPEQYF. The CDR3, as DNA: TGTGCCAGCAGTTCTTCCCACGGTGCACCCGAGCAGTACTTC.

The V and J genes are TRBV30 and TRBJ1-1; D unresolved. This CDR3 has 12 amino acids. The germline CDR1 and CDR2 sequences are GTSNPN and SVGIG (reference sequence). V was cut by 1 base and J by 1 base, with 4 bases left in between. The CDR3 DNA reads TGTGCCTGGAGTGAGCCGAACACTGAAGCTTTCTTT. It yields the protein CAWSEPNTEAFF.

This clone appeared a few times. V gene TRBV4-3 combines with J gene TRBJ2-1, with 11 bases identical to TRBD2. The CDR3 totals 19 residues. V lost 0 bases to trimming and J lost 4 bases; unmatched junction nucleotides: 11. The germline V gene has CDR1 LGHNA and CDR2 YSLEER. The CDR3 loop is CASSQEGVAGGPLYNEQFF. Written as DNA, the CDR3 is TGCGCCAGCAGCCAAGAAGGGGTAGCGGGAGGGCCTTTATACAATGAGCAGTTCTTC.

This chain connects TRBV2 to TRBJ1-5; 9 bases fit TRBD1. V shed 2 bases and J 3 bases; nucleotides not matched to a gene: 5. CDR3 length: 16 amino acids. Germline assignment: CDR1 SNHLY and CDR2 FYNNEI. The CDR3 bases are TGTGCCAGCAGTGAACGGAGGGACAGGGCCAATCAGCCCCAGCATTTT. Residues: CASSERRDRANQPQHF.

This chain uses TRBV30 with TRBJ1-1; D unclear. The V end lost 5 bases, the J end lost 5 bases, and 6 bases lay between the germline ends. CDR3 length: 10 residues. Germline CDR1 and CDR2: GTSNPN and SVGIG (reference sequence). The CDR3 here is CAWGRTEAFF. CDR3 bases: TGTGCCTGGGGGAGGACTGAAGCTTTCTTT.

This clone has more than one count but fewer than ten. The chain uses TRBV24-1 and TRBJ2-1, with 14 positions matching TRBD2. The CDR3 extends over 15 amino acids. V lost 7 bases to trimming and J lost 7 bases; unmatched junction nucleotides: 5. Germline V CDR1 and CDR2: KGHDR, SFDVKD. This CDR3 is CATSPGLAGVNEQFF. CDR3 in DNA: TGTGCCACCAGCCCGGGACTAGCGGGAGTAAATGAGCAGTTCTTC.

This clone has a handful of counts. The chain joins TRBV5-1 to TRBJ1-2, with 9 bases fitting TRBD1. Germline V gives CDR1 SGHRS, CDR2 YFSETQ. CDR3 length: 13 residues. V lost 2 bases to trimming and J lost 11 bases; unmatched junction nucleotides: 7. CDR3 region: CASSLWTGEGYTF. CDR3 in DNA: TGCGCCAGCAGCTTATGGACAGGGGAGGGTTACACCTTC.

The V call is TRBV21-1, the J call TRBJ1-5. TRBV21-1 is flagged as a pseudogene. The CDR3 totals 16 residues. The CDR3 nucleotides are TGTGCCAGCAGCAAAGCGAGGTCGGATAGCAATCAGCCCCAGCATTTT. Its protein product is CASSKARSDSNQPQHF.

V usage is TRBV7-6 and J usage is TRBJ1-5, with D tentatively TRBD1 (6 bases). V was trimmed by 4 bases and J by 5 bases, leaving 21 bases between them. The CDR3 covers 17 residues. Germline V gives CDR1 SGHVS, CDR2 FNYEAQ. CDR3 in amino acids: CASSSESVTGPHQPQHF. CDR3 nucleotide sequence: TGTGCCAGCAGCTCAGAAAGCGTGACAGGCCCACATCAGCCCCAGCATTTT.

CDR3: CASSLERDIPNEQFF. The DNA of the CDR3 is TGTGCCAGCAGCTTGGAGCGGGATATACCCAATGAGCAGTTCTTC. The rearrangement uses TRBV5-6 and TRBJ2-1, with 7 bases lining up with TRBD2. Germline assignment: CDR1 SGHDT and CDR2 YYEEEE. This CDR3 spans 15 amino acids. J was trimmed by 6 bases and V by 0 bases; bases with no gene match: 6.

This clone was detected a few times. This chain uses TRBV19 with TRBJ2-5; no firm D call. From germline, CDR1 is LNHDA and CDR2 SQIVND (reference sequence). The germline V and J ends were trimmed by 3 bases and 5 bases, with 10 bases remaining between them. This CDR3 contains 13 residues. CDR3 DNA: TGTGCCAGTAGTATTGGCGGCCGGGAGACCCAGTACTTC. Encoded protein: CASSIGGRETQYF.

The chain employs TRBV5-1 and TRBJ2-2; 7 bases are shared with TRBD1. After removal of 4 bases from V and 6 bases from J, the junction contained 6 bases not matched to a gene. This CDR3 is built from 14 residues. Germline V lookup: CDR1 SGHRS, CDR2 YFSETQ. CDR3: CASSVPQGAGELFF. CDR3 bases: TGCGCCAGCAGCGTACCTCAGGGGGCCGGGGAGCTGTTTTTT.

This clone has more than one count but fewer than ten. The chain employs TRBV27 and TRBJ2-3, with a possible D match to TRBD2 (5 bases). Trimming took 3 bases from V and 3 from J, leaving 16 bases between them. Germline V CDR1 and CDR2: MNHEY, SMNVEV (reference sequence). The CDR3 spans 16 residues. The CDR3 here is CASSFLSGTGTDTQYF. The CDR3 DNA is TGTGCCAGCAGTTTTCTCAGCGGAACGGGGACAGATACGCAGTATTTT.

The rearrangement joins TRBV19 to TRBJ2-3; possibly TRBD1 for D (6 bases). Looked up from germline, CDR1 is LNHDA and CDR2 is SQIVND (reference sequence). Trimming removed 5 bases at V and 4 bases at J, with 16 bases between. The CDR3 consists of 15 residues. The DNA for the CDR3 is TGTGCCAGTAGTTCCACAGGGACGGGCGCAGATACGCAGTATTTT. As protein: CASSSTGTGADTQYF.